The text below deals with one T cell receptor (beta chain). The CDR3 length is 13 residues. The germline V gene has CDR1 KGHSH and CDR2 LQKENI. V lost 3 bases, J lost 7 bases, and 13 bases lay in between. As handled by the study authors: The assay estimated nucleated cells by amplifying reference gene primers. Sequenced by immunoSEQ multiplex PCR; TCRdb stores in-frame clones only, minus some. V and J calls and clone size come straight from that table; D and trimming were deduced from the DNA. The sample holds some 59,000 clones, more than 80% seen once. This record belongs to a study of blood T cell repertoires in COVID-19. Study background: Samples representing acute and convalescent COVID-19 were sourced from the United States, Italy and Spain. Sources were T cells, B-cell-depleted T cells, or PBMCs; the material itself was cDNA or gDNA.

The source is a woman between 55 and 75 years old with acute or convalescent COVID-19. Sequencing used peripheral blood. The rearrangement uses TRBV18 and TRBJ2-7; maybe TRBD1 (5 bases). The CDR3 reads CASSPPGLGEQYF. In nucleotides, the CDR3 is TGTGCCAGCTCACCCCCAGGGTTGGGTGAGCAGTACTTC.